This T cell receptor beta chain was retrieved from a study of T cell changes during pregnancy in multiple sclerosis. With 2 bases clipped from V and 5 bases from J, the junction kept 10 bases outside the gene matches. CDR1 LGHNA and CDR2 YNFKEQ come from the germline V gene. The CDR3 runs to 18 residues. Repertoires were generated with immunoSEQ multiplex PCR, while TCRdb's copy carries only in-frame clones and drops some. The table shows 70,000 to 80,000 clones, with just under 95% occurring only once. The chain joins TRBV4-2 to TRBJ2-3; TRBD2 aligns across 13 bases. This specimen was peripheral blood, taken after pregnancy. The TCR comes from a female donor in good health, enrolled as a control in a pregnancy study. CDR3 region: CASSQRKLAGGPGDTQYF. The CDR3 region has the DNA TGTGCCAGCAGCCAACGAAAACTAGCGGGAGGGCCGGGAGATACGCAGTATTTT.